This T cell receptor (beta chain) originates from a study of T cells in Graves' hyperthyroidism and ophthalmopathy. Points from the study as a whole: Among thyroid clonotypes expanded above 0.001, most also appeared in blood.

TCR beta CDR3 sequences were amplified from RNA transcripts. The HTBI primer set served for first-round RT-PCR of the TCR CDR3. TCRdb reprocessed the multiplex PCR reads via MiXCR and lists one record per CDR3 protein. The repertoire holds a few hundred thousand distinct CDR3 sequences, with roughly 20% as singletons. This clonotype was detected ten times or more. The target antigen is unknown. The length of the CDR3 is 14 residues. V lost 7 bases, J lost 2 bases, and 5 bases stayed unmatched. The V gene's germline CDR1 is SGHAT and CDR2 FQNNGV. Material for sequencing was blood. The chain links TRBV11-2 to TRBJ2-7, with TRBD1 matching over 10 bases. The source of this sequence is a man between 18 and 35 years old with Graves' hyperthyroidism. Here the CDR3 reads CASTLGQGAYEQYF. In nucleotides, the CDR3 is TGTGCCAGCACCCTCGGACAGGGGGCCTACGAGCAGTACTTC.